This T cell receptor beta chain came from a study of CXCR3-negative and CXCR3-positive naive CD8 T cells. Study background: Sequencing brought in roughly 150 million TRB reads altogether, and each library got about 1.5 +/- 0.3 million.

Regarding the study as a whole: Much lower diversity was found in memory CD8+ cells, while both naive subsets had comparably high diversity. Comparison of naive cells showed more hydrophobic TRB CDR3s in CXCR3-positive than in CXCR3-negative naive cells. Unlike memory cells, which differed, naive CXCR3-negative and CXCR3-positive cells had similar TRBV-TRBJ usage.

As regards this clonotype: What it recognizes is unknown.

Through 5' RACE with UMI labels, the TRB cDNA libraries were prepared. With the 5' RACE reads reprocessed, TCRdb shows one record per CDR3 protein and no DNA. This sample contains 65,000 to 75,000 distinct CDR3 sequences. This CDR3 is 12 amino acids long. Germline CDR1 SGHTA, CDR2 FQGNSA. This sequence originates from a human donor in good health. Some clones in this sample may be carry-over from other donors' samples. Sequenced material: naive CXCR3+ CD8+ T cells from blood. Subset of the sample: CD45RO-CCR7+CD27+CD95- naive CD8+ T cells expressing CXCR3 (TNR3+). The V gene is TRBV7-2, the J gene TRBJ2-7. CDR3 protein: CASSLTSYEQYF.